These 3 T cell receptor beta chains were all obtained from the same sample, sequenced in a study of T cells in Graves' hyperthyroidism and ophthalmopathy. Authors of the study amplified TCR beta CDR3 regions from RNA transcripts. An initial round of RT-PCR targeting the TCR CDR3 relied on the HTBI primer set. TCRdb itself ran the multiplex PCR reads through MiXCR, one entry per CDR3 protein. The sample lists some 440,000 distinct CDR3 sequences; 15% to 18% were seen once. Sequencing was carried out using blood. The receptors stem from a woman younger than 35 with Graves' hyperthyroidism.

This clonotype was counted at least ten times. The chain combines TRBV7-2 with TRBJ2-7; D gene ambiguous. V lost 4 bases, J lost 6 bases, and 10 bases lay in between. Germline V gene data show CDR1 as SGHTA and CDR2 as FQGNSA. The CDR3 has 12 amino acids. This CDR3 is CASSYRPAEQYF. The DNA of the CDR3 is TGTGCCAGCAGCTACCGTCCCGCCGAGCAGTACTTC.

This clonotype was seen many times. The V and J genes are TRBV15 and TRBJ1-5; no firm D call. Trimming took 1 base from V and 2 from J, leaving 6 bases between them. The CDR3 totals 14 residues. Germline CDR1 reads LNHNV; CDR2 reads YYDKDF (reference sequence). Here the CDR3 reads CATSRVLGNQPQHF. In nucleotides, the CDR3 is TGTGCCACCAGCAGAGTTTTGGGCAATCAGCCCCAGCATTTT.

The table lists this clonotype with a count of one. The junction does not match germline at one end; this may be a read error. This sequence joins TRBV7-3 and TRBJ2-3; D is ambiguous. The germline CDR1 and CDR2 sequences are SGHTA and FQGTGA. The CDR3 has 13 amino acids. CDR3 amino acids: CASSLFGTDAQYF. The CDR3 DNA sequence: TGTGCCAGCAGCTTATTCGGCACAGATGCGCAGTATTTT.